Shown below are 29 T cell receptor beta chains from a single sample sequenced in a study of radiation and T cells in renal cell carcinoma. Assay used: immunoSEQ multiplex PCR; TCRdb lists only in-frame clones, some missing. Of 65,000 or so clones in the sample, more than 60% were seen once. Noted time point: blood 4 weeks post-SBRT, at nephrectomy. The treatment is: 15 Gy SBRT to primary tumor, nephrectomy 4 weeks later. Specimen: blood, collected from a patient whose treatment included radiotherapy and nephrectomy. The source is a man between 60 and 75 years old with renal cell carcinoma.

This chain connects TRBV4-1 to TRBJ2-3, with 10 bases that match TRBD2. J gave up 1 base and V 0 bases, and 1 base lay outside the gene matches. Germline V gives CDR1 MGHRA, CDR2 YSYEKL. The CDR3 has 16 amino acids. The CDR3 spells CASSQDLAGGTDTQYF. The CDR3 region has the DNA TGCGCCAGCAGCCAAGATCTAGCGGGAGGCACAGATACGCAGTATTTT.

The J gene is TRBJ2-2, the V gene TRBV29-1; tentative D call: TRBD1 (6 bases). Between the trimmed V and J ends, which lost 4 bases and 4 bases, there was a span of 13 bases. CDR1 SQVTM and CDR2 ANQGSEA come from the germline V gene. This CDR3 has 14 amino acids. The CDR3 protein is CSVAGTPSTGELFF. In DNA form, the CDR3 reads TGCAGCGTTGCCGGGACACCAAGCACCGGGGAGCTGTTTTTT.

The chain is built from TRBV27 and TRBJ1-1; maybe TRBD1 (5 bases). Per germline, CDR1 MNHEY and CDR2 SMNVEV (reference sequence). This CDR3 is 15 amino acids long. Trimming shortened V by 7 bases and J by 1 base, and 16 bases separated the two germline ends. The CDR3: CASNIIGAGNTEAFF. The CDR3 nucleotides read TGTGCCAGCAATATTATAGGGGCAGGGAACACTGAAGCTTTCTTT.

The CDR3 bases are TGTGCCAGCAGCTCGGGGGTGGGTGAAAAACTGTTTTTT. It translates to CASSSGVGEKLFF. This chain joins TRBV7-8 and TRBJ1-4; D is perhaps TRBD1 (5 bases). Trimming left V 4 bases short and J 7 bases short, with 10 bases between. The CDR3 runs 13 residues. CDR1 is SGHVS and CDR2 is FQNEAQ in the germline V gene.

CDR3 bases: TGTGCCATCAGTGAGTCGGCGCTCGGGGGGGCCAACGTCCTGACTTTC. It encodes CAISESALGGANVLTF. V and J are TRBV10-3 and TRBJ2-6; D is uncertain. V gave up 0 bases and J gave up 4 bases, with 10 bases separating them. CDR1 and CDR2 (germline): ENHRY, SYGVKD. This CDR3 is built from 16 residues.

The sample holds a few counts of this clone. The chain uses TRBV10-3 and TRBJ2-4, with D tentatively TRBD1 (6 bases). Germline lookup yields CDR1 ENHRY and CDR2 SYGVKD. The CDR3 loop spans 13 amino acids. V lost 6 bases to trimming and J lost 7 bases, with 13 bases between them. The CDR3 DNA is TGTGCCATCAGACCGCCAGGGGCGAACATTCAGTACTTC. It encodes CAIRPPGANIQYF.

The gene calls are TRBV5-1 and TRBJ1-1, with D unresolved. There are 14 residues in the CDR3. Germline V gene data show CDR1 as SGHRS and CDR2 as YFSETQ. Trimming left V 1 base short and J 4 bases short, with 11 bases between. The CDR3 here is CASSLSMSRTEAFF. DNA for the CDR3: TGCGCCAGCAGCTTGTCCATGTCCCGCACTGAAGCTTTCTTT.

The chain employs TRBV10-3 and TRBJ2-5; TRBD1 is a possible D gene (5 bases). In germline, CDR1 is ENHRY, CDR2 SYGVKD. Deletions cut 6 bases from V and 0 bases from J, with 11 bases between. This CDR3 has 14 amino acids. The CDR3 DNA reads TGTGCCATCAGCCCCAGGGCCGACCAAGAGACCCAGTACTTC. Translation gives CAISPRADQETQYF.

The genes are TRBV30 and TRBJ2-2, with unresolved D. With 2 bases removed from V and 4 bases from J, the gap between germline ends came to 8 bases. The CDR3 is 13 residues long. Germline V CDR1 and CDR2: GTSNPN, SVGIG (reference sequence). The chain's CDR3 is CAWSRLFTGELFF. CDR3 in DNA: TGTGCCTGGAGTAGACTGTTCACCGGGGAGCTGTTTTTT.

This clone was recorded only once. The CDR3 DNA reads TGTGCCAGCAGATCATTGACCTACGAGCAGTACTTC. Its translation: CASRSLTYEQYF. This chain joins TRBV5-5 and TRBJ2-7; unclear D gene. The V end lost 5 bases, the J end lost 2 bases, and 8 bases lay between the germline ends. This CDR3 comprises 12 residues. Germline V gene sequence: CDR1 SGHKS, CDR2 YYEKEE (reference sequence).

V is TRBV5-4 and J is TRBJ2-7; maybe TRBD1 (6 bases). Germline loops: CDR1 SGHNT, CDR2 YYREEE (reference sequence). The CDR3 covers 14 residues. The V end was cut by 3 bases, the J end by 7 bases, with 17 bases between. DNA for the CDR3: TGTGCCAGCAGCTCATACCGGGACATATATGAGCAGTACTTC. This gives the protein CASSSYRDIYEQYF.

The V gene is TRBV7-9, the J gene TRBJ2-7; 7 bases line up with TRBD1. Trimming removed 5 bases from V and 2 bases from J; junction bases left unmatched: 6. This CDR3 is built from 14 residues. Germline V gives CDR1 SEHNR, CDR2 FQNEAQ (reference sequence). The CDR3 bases are TGTGCCAGCAGCCCCGGACAGGCGCCCTACGAGCAGTACTTC. It yields the protein CASSPGQAPYEQYF.

The V call is TRBV20-1, the J call TRBJ2-1, with D possibly being TRBD2 (5 bases). Per germline, CDR1 DFQATT and CDR2 SNEGSKA (reference sequence). With 6 bases removed from V and 13 bases from J, the gap between germline ends came to 16 bases. The CDR3 loop spans 11 amino acids. The CDR3 sequence is CSAARGLTQFF. The DNA of the CDR3 is TGCAGTGCCGCCCGAGGACTGACACAGTTCTTC.

Only a few counts were recorded for this clone. The chain combines TRBV6-5 with TRBJ1-2; tentative D call: TRBD1 (5 bases). CDR3 length: 13 amino acids. Germline V CDR1 and CDR2: MNHEY, SVGAGI. V shed 6 bases and J shed 4 bases, with 12 bases lying between them. The CDR3 spells CASRRDLLYGYTF. CDR3 nucleotide sequence: TGTGCCAGCAGAAGGGACCTACTCTATGGCTACACCTTC.

This clone was detected once. V is TRBV2 and J is TRBJ1-2; TRBD1 aligns across 12 bases. The J segment lost 7 bases and the V segment lost 4 bases, leaving 7 bases of the junction unmatched. Germline V gene data show CDR1 as SNHLY and CDR2 as FYNNEI. This CDR3 has 15 residues. This CDR3 is CASSGPGQGAGGYTF. In nucleotides, the CDR3 is TGTGCCAGCAGTGGGCCGGGACAGGGGGCAGGTGGCTACACCTTC.

This clone showed up just a few times. The V gene is TRBV25-1, the J gene TRBJ1-1; TRBD1 might be the D (6 bases). Germline lookup yields CDR1 MGHDK and CDR2 SYGVNS. V lost 5 bases to trimming and J lost 8 bases, with 15 bases between them. This CDR3 is built from 13 residues. CDR3 protein: CASSLSGVREAFF. In DNA, the CDR3 is TGTGCCAGCAGTTTGTCAGGGGTAAGGGAAGCTTTCTTT.

J is TRBJ1-4 and V is TRBV4-3; TRBD1 agrees at 9 bases. Germline loops: CDR1 LGHNA, CDR2 YSLEER. The CDR3 sequence is 16 residues long. Germline trimming cut 4 bases from V and 7 bases from J; bases unmatched to any gene: 10. The CDR3 coding sequence is TGCGCCAGCAGCCCCGCCAGGACAGGGGTTGGTGAAAAACTGTTTTTT. This encodes CASSPARTGVGEKLFF.

The J gene is TRBJ1-6, the V gene TRBV2; 9 bases are a match to TRBD1. The germline CDR1 and CDR2 sequences are SNHLY and FYNNEI. The ends lost 2 bases at V and 9 bases at J; junction bases unmatched: 5. The CDR3 sequence is 15 residues long. The CDR3 protein is CASSELGQGGSPLHF. In nucleotides, the CDR3 is TGTGCCAGCAGTGAATTGGGACAGGGAGGTTCACCCCTCCACTTT.

The chain couples TRBV5-1 to TRBJ2-7; 7 nucleotides line up with TRBD2. Germline CDR1 reads SGHRS; CDR2 reads YFSETQ. The CDR3 length is 16 residues. The junction had 6 bases not matched to a gene; V was cut back by 0 bases and J by 0 bases. Written as DNA, the CDR3 is TGCGCCAGCAGCTTGGACGGGCGGGGGTCCTCCTACGAGCAGTACTTC. Residues: CASSLDGRGSSYEQYF. The variable domain in full, completed from reference TRBV5-1 and TRBJ2-7, reads KAGVTQTPRYLIKTRGQQVTLSCSPISGHRSVSWYQQTPGQGLQFLFEYFSETQRNKGNFPGRFSGRQFSNSRSEMNVSTLELGDSALYLCASSLDGRGSSYEQYFGPGTRLTVT.

V usage is TRBV25-1 and J usage is TRBJ1-4, with 7 nucleotides matching TRBD1. This CDR3 has 17 residues. Unmatched junction bases numbered 13, after V lost 1 base and J lost 8 bases. CDR1 MGHDK and CDR2 SYGVNS come from the germline V gene. This CDR3 is CASSEFGRQGRLEKLFF. The CDR3 DNA reads TGTGCCAGCAGTGAATTTGGTAGACAGGGCAGGTTGGAAAAACTGTTTTTT. Using reference TRBV25-1 and TRBJ1-4 for the parts outside the CDR3, the full variable domain is EADIYQTPRYLVIGTGKKITLECSQTMGHDKMYWYQQDPGMELHLIHYSYGVNSTEKGDLSSESTVSRIRTEHFPLTLESARPSHTSQYLCASSEFGRQGRLEKLFFGSGTQLSVL.

This rearrangement joins TRBV6-5 to TRBJ1-1; TRBD1 aligns across 7 bases. Germline CDR1 reads MNHEY; CDR2 reads SVGAGI. Unmatched junction bases numbered 7, after V lost 6 bases and J lost 6 bases. The CDR3 has 13 amino acids. CDR3 nucleotide sequence: TGTGCCAGCAGGCCGACAGGGTACGCTGAAGCTTTCTTT. It is translated as CASRPTGYAEAFF.

The chain couples TRBV27 to TRBJ2-5; 10 bases agree with TRBD2. CDR3 length: 14 amino acids. CDR1 is MNHEY and CDR2 is SMNVEV in the germline V gene (reference sequence). Losses at the gene ends were 6 bases for V and 2 bases for J; bases not matched to a gene: 3. CDR3 loop: CASRLAGEQETQYF. Here the CDR3 DNA reads TGTGCCAGCAGGCTAGCGGGGGAACAAGAGACCCAGTACTTC.

The gene calls are TRBV5-6 and TRBJ2-7; D is perhaps TRBD1 (6 bases). Germline-derived CDR1 and CDR2 are SGHDT and YYEEEE. CDR3 length equals 16 residues. Trimming pared 1 base from V and 0 bases from J, leaving 14 bases between. CDR3 in amino acids: CASSLIRDTSSYEQYV. CDR3 bases: TGTGCCAGCAGCTTGATTCGGGACACGAGCTCCTACGAGCAGTACGTC.

The chain couples TRBV19 to TRBJ1-1; 9 positions match TRBD1. The CDR3 runs 15 residues. J gave up 6 bases and V 5 bases, and 10 bases lay outside the gene matches. CDR1 and CDR2 from the germline V gene are LNHDA and SQIVND (reference sequence). The CDR3 DNA follows: TGTGCCAGTAGTTGGACAGGGGTGCTATGGGCTGAAGCTTTCTTT. Residues: CASSWTGVLWAEAFF. Drawing the rest from reference TRBV19 and TRBJ1-1, the complete variable domain is DGGITQSPKYLFRKEGQNVTLSCEQNLNHDAMYWYRQDPGQGLRLIYYSQIVNDFQKGDIAEGYSVSREKKESFPLTVTSAQKNPTAFYLCASSWTGVLWAEAFFGQGTRLTVV.

This chain links TRBV7-9 with TRBJ2-2; TRBD1 or TRBD2 may be the D gene (5 bases each). The germline gives CDR1 SEHNR, CDR2 FQNEAQ (reference sequence). This CDR3 contains 15 residues. Trimming stripped 5 bases from V and 0 bases from J, with 10 bases between. The CDR3 DNA is TGTGCCAGCAGCGGGTGGGACGCGAACACCGGGGAGCTGTTTTTT. Translating it yields CASSGWDANTGELFF. Full variable domain (missing parts from reference TRBV7-9 and TRBJ2-2): DTGVSQNPRHKITKRGQNVTFRCDPISEHNRLYWYRQTLGQGPEFLTYFQNEAQLEKSRLLSDRFSAERPKGSFSTLEIQRTEQGDSAMYLCASSGWDANTGELFFGEGSRLTVL.

The V gene is TRBV18, the J gene TRBJ1-1; D is uncertain. Looked up from germline, CDR1 is KGHSH and CDR2 is LQKENI. With 6 bases removed from V and 3 bases from J, the gap between germline ends came to 11 bases. CDR3 length equals 13 residues. In DNA form, the CDR3 reads TGTGCCAGCTCCTTACGGGAGGACACTGAAGCTTTCTTT. It yields the protein CASSLREDTEAFF.

This clone is a singleton in its sample. The V call is TRBV2, the J call TRBJ2-1; 11 positions match TRBD2. V lost 6 bases, J lost 1 base, and 2 bases stayed unmatched. Per the germline V gene, CDR1 is SNHLY and CDR2 is FYNNEI. The CDR3 is made up of 15 amino acids. The DNA for the CDR3 is TGTGCCAGCAGCCTAGCGGGAGGATCCTACAATGAGCAGTTCTTC. The encoded protein is CASSLAGGSYNEQFF.

This chain links TRBV7-3 with TRBJ2-7; D may be TRBD1 (6 bases). The CDR3 extends over 14 amino acids. In germline, CDR1 is SGHTA, CDR2 FQGTGA. The V end was cut by 2 bases, the J end by 3 bases, with 11 bases between. CDR3: CASSLLWTVYEQYV. The CDR3 DNA reads as TGTGCCAGCAGCTTACTTTGGACAGTCTACGAGCAGTACGTC.

In its sample, this clone was seen once. The V gene is TRBV2, the J gene TRBJ2-7; TRBD1 is a possible D gene (5 bases). The CDR3 consists of 11 residues. Trimming shortened V by 8 bases and J by 6 bases, and 11 bases separated the two germline ends. Germline V lookup: CDR1 SNHLY, CDR2 FYNNEI. The CDR3 nucleotides read TGTGCCAGCCAACAGGTGTTCGAGCAGTACGTC. Translated, it gives CASQQVFEQYV.